Each of the 2 T cell receptor beta chains below was sequenced from the same sample in a study of cytomegalovirus exposure and HLA in healthy donors. 13 Jbeta primers and 60 Vbeta primers were used for the PCR. Using immunoSEQ multiplex PCR, the repertoire was profiled, and TCRdb retains in-frame clones only, with some absent. The sample includes 200,000 to 250,000 clones, around 70% of them seen just once. The sample comprised PBMCs. These receptors were collected from a man aged 40-49 years in good health and CMV-seropositive.

The chain is built from TRBV11-1 and TRBJ2-5; the D gene is possibly TRBD1 (5 bases). CDR1 and CDR2 (germline): SGHAT, FQDESV (reference sequence). The CDR3 sequence is 13 residues long. Trimming took off 5 bases at V and 2 bases at J, with 9 bases between the two ends. CDR3 loop: CASSQGQQETQYF. The DNA for the CDR3 is TGTGCCAGCAGCCAGGGCCAGCAAGAGACCCAGTACTTC. The full variable domain, with the rest looked up from reference TRBV11-1 and TRBJ2-5, is EAEVAQSPRYKITEKSQAVAFWCDPISGHATLYWYRQILGQGPELLVQFQDESVVDDSQLPKDRFSAERLKGVDSTLKIQPAELGDSAMYLCASSQGQQETQYFGPGTRLLVL.

The V call is TRBV2, the J call TRBJ1-2, with 11 bases identical to TRBD1. The J segment lost 8 bases and the V segment lost 4 bases, leaving 6 bases of the junction unmatched. Germline-derived CDR1 and CDR2 are SNHLY and FYNNEI. The CDR3 covers 14 residues. The chain's CDR3 is CASSARTGGEGYTF. CDR3 sequence (DNA): TGTGCCAGCAGTGCCAGGACAGGGGGCGAGGGCTACACCTTC.